This T cell receptor (beta chain) was recovered during a study of blood T cell repertoires in COVID-19. Overall study context: Donors in the United States, Italy and Spain gave samples during acute or convalescent COVID-19.

The table lists this clone with a few counts. The length of the CDR3 is 15 residues. Germline lookup yields CDR1 LNHDA and CDR2 SQIVND (reference sequence). Trimming took off 2 bases at V and 2 bases at J, with 12 bases between the two ends. TCRdb keeps only in-frame clones here, not all; method: immunoSEQ multiplex PCR. The sample records some 250,000 clones, more than 75% being singletons. The specimen was peripheral blood. The chain links TRBV19 to TRBJ1-2; D is unclear. The TCR was taken from a woman aged 60-75 years with active or convalescent COVID-19. CDR3 sequence: CASSIWVLGNYGYTF. DNA for the CDR3: TGTGCCAGTAGTATATGGGTCTTGGGCAACTATGGCTACACCTTC.